Below, one T cell receptor beta chain is given with its context. The antigen is unknown. This entry comes from a study of T cell responses to AZD1222 COVID-19 vaccine. Study at large: Second-dose schedules of about 4 or about 12 weeks were combined. Notes on the study in general: Donors in the cohort were predominantly white British and more often female, and clonal diversity was possibly underestimated. CD4 TCRs associated with vaccination spanned spike, dominating at 160-218 and 743-854. Scientists sampled the repertoires only once the peak T cell response had passed.

The CDR3 spans 16 residues. After removal of 0 bases from V and 2 bases from J, the junction contained 6 bases not matched to a gene. Germline assignment: CDR1 LNHDA and CDR2 SQIVND (reference sequence). Here immunoSEQ multiplex PCR was the method, and the copy in TCRdb shows in-frame clones only, minus some. Of 90,000 to 120,000 clones listed, 80% to 90% were seen once; the top ten hold about 7%. Specimen: peripheral blood, collected on day 0 of AZD1222 vaccination. This sequence joins TRBV19 and TRBJ2-5, with 7 positions matching TRBD1. The sequence came from an adult in good health. In nucleotides, the CDR3 is TGTGCCAGTAGTATAGACGGAACAGGGGCGCAAGAGACCCAGTACTTC. As protein: CASSIDGTGAQETQYF.